Sequencing of this T cell receptor (beta chain) was carried out in a study of cytomegalovirus exposure and HLA in healthy donors. Among the 120 or so subjects of the validation cohort, separate from the roughly 670-subject first cohort, were the donors. Trimming took off 3 bases at V and 6 bases at J, with 15 bases between the two ends. The CDR3 sequence is 15 residues long. Per germline, CDR1 SEHNR and CDR2 FQNEAQ (reference sequence). The table came from immunoSEQ multiplex PCR; TCRdb's copy has only in-frame clones and leaves some out. The sample consists of roughly 230,000 clones, 90% of them appearing once. Details on this clone: As yet, its antigen is unknown.

Study-wide findings and caveats: Cytomegalovirus status, reportedly, was diagnosed with high specificity and sensitivity by the classifier. The authors confirmed in vitro that a few CMV-associated chains were specific for CMV antigens.

Source material: PBMCs. The receptor was isolated from a woman aged 25 to 45 in good health and CMV-seronegative. The chain carries TRBV7-9 and TRBJ2-1; D is perhaps TRBD2 (6 bases). The CDR3 is CASSFPREFGNEQFF. The CDR3 DNA sequence: TGTGCCAGCAGCTTCCCACGGGAGTTCGGCAATGAGCAGTTCTTC.